This TCR beta chain was recovered during a study of cytomegalovirus exposure and HLA in healthy donors. Study findings and constraints: Sequencing probably produced one cluster of sequence variants that were highly shared. The study labeled approximately 150 TCR beta chains cytomegalovirus-associated.

Donors sampled were nominally healthy, though unrecorded immune exposures were likely. This CDR3 spans 16 amino acids. The ends lost 2 bases at V and 7 bases at J; junction bases unmatched: 9. Germline values: CDR1 SGHTA, CDR2 FQGTGA. As to this clone: No antigen is known for it.

60 Vbeta and 13 Jbeta primers were used in PCR. TCRdb's copy holds only in-frame clones and misses some; the assay was immunoSEQ multiplex PCR. This repertoire includes some 150,000 clones. V usage is TRBV7-3 and J usage is TRBJ2-1; 9 nucleotides align to TRBD2. Sequenced input: PBMCs. The receptor was isolated from a woman under 30 in good health and CMV-seronegative. CDR3 DNA: TGTGCCAGCAGCTTAGGAGGAGCGGGAGGACAGAATGAGCAGTTCTTC. It specifies CASSLGGAGGQNEQFF.